This note documents a single TCR beta chain sequence. It has no known antigen specificity. The record has no base qualities; no much larger clone is one base away. This sample is drawn from a study of blood T cell repertoires in COVID-19 (dated by TCRdb to 2020 to 2021). A note on the overall study: Collaborator samples came from the United States, Italy and Spain and covered acute and convalescent phases of COVID-19. The material from the prospective study consisted of cDNA or gDNA derived from T cells, B-cell-depleted T cells, or PBMCs. Deeply sampled blood TCRbeta repertoires from subjects exposed to, actively infected with, or recovered from COVID-19 were included in the dataset. A freely available public database, intended as a resource for researchers studying the immune response to SARS-CoV-2, is where the repertoires were released. Samples came from the ongoing ImmuneRACE study (first 160 participants) plus 1,254 subjects from 6 global collaborators. A de-identified subject ID, COVID-19 status, age in years and sex were almost always included in the sample metadata. Where available, HLA class I and class II types were taken from metadata supplied by the sample provider and were not determined by assay-based typing. Findings and caveats that apply to the study as a whole: The quantity of clinical and demographic metadata differed by source and by participant and was supplied without curation.

At one collaborating source in Seattle, patients were enrolled during active infection and were followed longitudinally through the course of disease. Whole blood was collected in K2EDTA tubes by collaborating institutions according to the institutions' own protocols. Collaborator samples were shipped for TCRbeta analysis as frozen whole blood, isolated PBMCs, or DNA extracted from either sample type. Trimming takes 4 bases off V and 6 bases off J; junction bases not matched to a gene: 9. CDR1 SGDLS and CDR2 YYNGEE were looked up in the germline V gene. From cysteine to phenylalanine, the CDR3 is 15 amino acids long. The entry retains the CDR3 DNA only, 45 bases that are in frame from base 1. The immunoSEQ Assay, a bias-controlled multiplex PCR, was used to amplify TCRbeta CDR3 regions from genomic DNA. The source study handled its data this way. The number of nucleated cells in each sample was estimated from the amplification of reference gene primers within the assay. To quantify the absolute abundance of each unique TCRbeta CDR3 rearrangement, sequence reads were collapsed and filtered. Productive Simpson clonality was computed per sample as the square root of Simpson's diversity index over productive rearrangements. Entries here come from immuneACCESS through TCRdb and include only in-frame sequences with V and J called. Some clones fail to appear in such tables; in the studies checked, an unresolved V gene covers under half of the shortfall, and the cause of the remainder is unknown. From that table come the V and J calls and clone size; the DNA was used to work out D and trimming. The sample has hundreds of thousands of clones on record, about 86% of them singletons. Together, the top ten hold under 15% of the sample.

Material: peripheral blood. The sequence links TRBV9 to TRBJ2-1; 8 central bases correspond to TRBD2. The origin of this receptor is a woman in her 70s with COVID-19, enrolled during active disease. The CDR3 reads as follows: CASSPGLDDSNEQFF. The nucleotide sequence reads TGTGCCAGCAGCCCGGGACTAGATGATTCCAATGAGCAGTTCTTC.